This record concerns one TCR beta chain sequence. Its antigen remains unidentified. Trimming removed 2 bases from V and 9 bases from J, with 13 bases in between. The CDR3 is 13 amino acids. Germline V gene sequence: CDR1 MNHEY, CDR2 SVGAGI. The record originates from a study of OX40 agonist ivuxolimab in advanced cancers. Study-level points and caveats: The authors did not determine the antigen specificity of the expanded peripheral T cells. Some of the nonresponding patients also showed low levels of normalized T-cell clonal expansion.

Sequencing used immunoSEQ multiplex PCR; TCRdb keeps in-frame clones, though not all of them. The table includes about 71,000 clones, about 90% detected once. The chain links TRBV6-5 to TRBJ2-5; tentative D call: TRBD2 (5 bases). The source of this sequence is an adult with an advanced solid tumor such as melanoma, head and neck, liver or kidney cancer. The specimen was CD4+ or CD8+ T cells sorted from blood, collected in a trial of the OX40 agonist ivuxolimab. CDR3 DNA: TGTGCCAGCAGTTACGGGGAGTTCGGGGCCCAGTACTTC. Protein: CASSYGEFGAQYF.